The 29 T cell receptor beta chains below come from one sample, sequenced in a study of regulatory T cells in long-lasting Graves disease. As for time point: newly diagnosed GD, antithyroid drugs for less than 3 months. PBMCs provided the RNA from which the TCR library was made. Libraries of TCR beta came from iRepertoire HTBI primers plus Arm-PCR of CDR3 regions. TCRdb independently ran MiXCR on the multiplex PCR reads; one entry per CDR3 protein. The sample yields 400,000 to 550,000 distinct CDR3 sequences, roughly 15% seen once. These data were also reused for a study on T cells in Graves' hyperthyroidism and ophthalmopathy.

The sample consisted of peripheral blood mononuclear cells (PBMCs), taken at new diagnosis, from a patient treated with antithyroid drugs. These receptors came from a woman between 25 and 40 years old with Graves disease.

Concerning this clonotype: A read error may be the cause here, since a much bigger clone is one base away. The DNA is left out, because the CDR3 cannot be placed on it with certainty; the CDR3 is given as TCRdb lists it. V gene TRBV6-2 or TRBV6-3 combines with J gene TRBJ1-5; the table's D gene call, TRBD1, was not cross checked with the DNA. The CDR3 is 18 amino acids in total, end residues counted. Germline CDR1 MNHEY, CDR2 SVGEGT. The CDR3 loop is CASSTSGRTHRGNQPQHF.

This clonotype turned up a few times. This sequence joins TRBV20-1 and TRBJ2-1; 7 bases line up with TRBD2. After removal of 3 bases from V and 3 bases from J, the junction contained 2 bases not matched to a gene. Germline V gene sequence: CDR1 DFQATT, CDR2 SNEGSKA (reference sequence). The CDR3 runs 13 residues. CDR3 in DNA: TGCAGTGCTAGCGGGAGGCTCTACAATGAGCAGTTCTTC. Translating gives CSASGRLYNEQFF.

This clonotype was counted many times. The rearrangement joins TRBV5-1 to TRBJ1-1; D is uncertain. The V end was cut by 1 base, the J end by 4 bases, with 11 bases between. The CDR3 length is 14 residues. Germline V gene data show CDR1 as SGHRS and CDR2 as YFSETQ. The CDR3 region is CASSLIGRGTEAFF. The DNA for the CDR3 is TGCGCCAGCAGCTTGATTGGGCGGGGCACTGAAGCTTTCTTT. Together with reference TRBV5-1 and TRBJ1-1, the CDR3 gives the full variable domain: KAGVTQTPRYLIKTRGQQVTLSCSPISGHRSVSWYQQTPGQGLQFLFEYFSETQRNKGNFPGRFSGRQFSNSRSEMNVSTLELGDSALYLCASSLIGRGTEAFFGQGTRLTVV.

This clonotype has a count of ten or more. This sequence joins TRBV29-1 and TRBJ2-3; 11 nucleotides agree with TRBD2. The length of the CDR3 is 14 residues. From germline, CDR1 is SQVTM and CDR2 ANQGSEA. Unmatched junction bases numbered 5, after V lost 4 bases and J lost 5 bases. CDR3 DNA: TGCAGCGTTGTAGCGGGAGGGCCGGTAGATACGCAGTATTTT. Translation gives CSVVAGGPVDTQYF.

This clonotype was counted between two and nine times. The gene calls are TRBV19 and TRBJ2-7; D is possibly TRBD2 (6 bases). V gave up 3 bases and J gave up 2 bases, with 14 bases separating them. The CDR3 is made up of 15 amino acids. Germline loops: CDR1 LNHDA, CDR2 SQIVND (reference sequence). CDR3 nucleotides: TGTGCCAGTAGTATTGGGGGGTCCGGGGCCTACGAGCAGTACTTC. Protein product: CASSIGGSGAYEQYF.

This clonotype came up many times. The DNA for the CDR3 is TGTGCCAGCTCCCCGGAAGTTTGGGGCGAGCAGTACTTC. Protein product: CASSPEVWGEQYF. The chain couples TRBV3-1 to TRBJ2-7; D unclear. Per germline, CDR1 LGHDT and CDR2 YNNKEL (reference sequence). Trimming shortened V by 8 bases and J by 6 bases, and 17 bases separated the two germline ends. The CDR3 is made up of 13 amino acids.

The chain employs TRBV28 and TRBJ2-7; the D call may be TRBD1 or TRBD2 (5 bases each). This CDR3 is 14 amino acids long. The germline V and J ends were trimmed by 8 bases and 2 bases, with 16 bases remaining between them. CDR1 is MDHEN and CDR2 is SYDVKM in the germline V gene. CDR3 coding DNA: TGTGCCAGCCTCAACCCGGGGCAGGCCTACGAGCAGTACTTC. It translates to CASLNPGQAYEQYF.

Ten or more counts support this clonotype. The chain links TRBV20-1 to TRBJ2-7; no definite D call. Germline V gene lookup returns CDR1 DFQATT and CDR2 SNEGSKA (reference sequence). V was cut by 0 bases and J by 7 bases, with 7 bases left in between. This CDR3 region has 11 residues. The CDR3 loop reads CSARDLEEQYF. CDR3 bases: TGCAGTGCTAGAGATTTGGAGGAGCAGTACTTC.

This clonotype was counted at least ten times. Here the CDR3 reads CASSLETGLIVTEAFF. CDR3 bases: TGTGCCAGCAGCTTAGAAACAGGGCTTATAGTCACTGAAGCTTTCTTT. The chain combines TRBV11-2 with TRBJ1-1; D possibly corresponds to TRBD1 (6 bases). V lost 0 bases to trimming and J lost 4 bases, with 15 bases between them. Germline assignment: CDR1 SGHAT and CDR2 FQNNGV. The CDR3 runs 16 residues.

This clonotype was found many times. This chain joins TRBV20-1 and TRBJ2-7, with 9 bases identical to TRBD1. CDR1 is DFQATT and CDR2 is SNEGSKA in the germline V gene (reference sequence). CDR3 length: 13 residues. After removal of 5 bases from V and 5 bases from J, the junction contained 7 bases not matched to a gene. In DNA form, the CDR3 reads TGCAGTGCTCTCCGGGACAGGGCTGACGAGCAGTACTTC. Protein product: CSALRDRADEQYF.

The gene calls are TRBV28 and TRBJ2-3; 7 nucleotides match TRBD1. V was clipped by 7 bases and J by 7 bases; unmatched bases: 8. The germline gives CDR1 MDHEN, CDR2 SYDVKM. This CDR3 has 13 amino acids. The CDR3 region is CASNDRAAHTQYF. The DNA of the CDR3 is TGTGCCAGCAACGACAGGGCTGCCCATACGCAGTATTTT. The entire variable domain, with the rest obtained from reference TRBV28 and TRBJ2-3, is as follows: DVKVTQSSRYLVKRTGEKVFLECVQDMDHENMFWYRQDPGLGLRLIYFSYDVKMKEKGDIPEGYSVSREKKERFSLILESASTNQTSMYLCASNDRAAHTQYFGPGTRLTVL.

V and J are TRBV15 and TRBJ2-7; D is unresolved. CDR3 length equals 12 residues. CDR1 is LNHNV, CDR2 YYDKDF, per germline (reference sequence). V lost 1 base and J 2 bases, leaving 3 bases between the germline ends. CDR3 in amino acids: CATSRVAYEQYF. Here the CDR3 DNA reads TGTGCCACCAGCAGAGTCGCCTACGAGCAGTACTTC.

This clonotype was counted a few times. The gene calls are TRBV4-1 and TRBJ2-3; D gene uncertain. The ends were cut back, 4 bases at V and 5 bases at J, with 13 bases in the middle. The CDR3 consists of 14 residues. The germline gives CDR1 MGHRA, CDR2 YSYEKL. The CDR3 region is CASSPGPLEDTQYF. In nucleotides, the CDR3 is TGCGCCAGCAGCCCCGGGCCCCTCGAAGATACGCAGTATTTT.

This clonotype has a count of ten or more. The chain employs TRBV7-3 and TRBJ2-1, with a weak D call TRBD2 (5 bases). The CDR3 totals 15 residues. The germline CDR1 and CDR2 sequences are SGHTA and FQGTGA. The V gene lost 4 bases and the J gene lost 1 base, with 11 bases spanning the gap. This CDR3 reads CASSSQAASYNEQFF. The CDR3, as DNA: TGTGCCAGCAGCTCCCAAGCGGCTTCCTACAATGAGCAGTTCTTC.

This clonotype was recorded at least ten times. The chain recombines TRBV28 with TRBJ2-5; 8 positions agree with TRBD1. The ends lost 7 bases at V and 4 bases at J; junction bases unmatched: 14. This CDR3 contains 16 residues. From germline, CDR1 is MDHEN and CDR2 SYDVKM. CDR3: CASKGQGARDGETQYF. CDR3 nucleotide sequence: TGTGCCAGCAAGGGGCAGGGGGCTAGAGACGGAGAGACCCAGTACTTC.

This clonotype was detected a few times. CDR3 DNA: TGTGCCAGCAGTTTAATCCAGGTGGGGTACAATGAGCAGTTCTTC. Translated: CASSLIQVGYNEQFF. The V call is TRBV12-3 or TRBV12-4, the J call TRBJ2-1; no reliable D call. The CDR3 length is 15 residues. The germline V and J ends were trimmed by 2 bases and 4 bases, with 12 bases remaining between them.

This clonotype was counted ten times or more. The rearrangement joins TRBV6-1 to TRBJ1-1, with 8 nucleotides matching TRBD1. V shed 8 bases and J 5 bases; nucleotides not matched to a gene: 7. There are 13 residues in the CDR3. Germline V gene sequence: CDR1 MNHNS, CDR2 SASEGT. As DNA, the CDR3 is TGTGCCAGCGGACAACAGGGGGGGACTGAAGCTTTCTTT. As protein: CASGQQGGTEAFF.

The table lists this clonotype with many counts. V and J are TRBV20-1 and TRBJ2-7; D tentatively fits TRBD1 or TRBD2 (6 bases each). The germline V gene has CDR1 DFQATT and CDR2 SNEGSKA (reference sequence). V was pared by 5 bases and J by 2 bases, with 19 bases between. CDR3 length: 15 residues. For the CDR3, the DNA is TGCAGTGCTGGGGGGAAACACCGACAGGCCTACGAGCAGTACTTC. Translating it yields CSAGGKHRQAYEQYF.

Concerning this clonotype: This likely reflects a read error, since a far larger clone is one base away. This CDR3 reads CASSLGLAGNLHEQFF. Written as DNA, the CDR3 is TGTGCCAGCAGCTTAGGACTAGCGGGAAATCTCCATGAGCAGTTCTTC. V is TRBV7-3 and J is TRBJ2-1, with 12 bases matching TRBD2. J was trimmed by 8 bases and V by 2 bases; bases with no gene match: 7. The germline gives CDR1 SGHTA, CDR2 FQGTGA. The CDR3 has 16 residues.

This clonotype was detected ten times or more. This rearrangement joins TRBV18 to TRBJ2-7; perhaps TRBD2 as D (5 bases). The CDR3 spans 13 residues. In germline, CDR1 is KGHSH, CDR2 LQKENI. The V end lost 3 bases, the J end lost 4 bases, and 10 bases lay between the germline ends. The CDR3, as DNA: TGTGCCAGCTCACCCGGACTGCTTTACGAGCAGTACTTC. This encodes CASSPGLLYEQYF.

This clonotype showed up many times. This chain joins TRBV20-1 and TRBJ2-1; TRBD2 aligns across 7 bases. The CDR3 is 12 amino acids. The germline V gene has CDR1 DFQATT and CDR2 SNEGSKA (reference sequence). Unmatched junction bases numbered 12, after V lost 7 bases and J lost 12 bases. The CDR3 region is CSVGGSGILQFF. In nucleotides, the CDR3 is TGCAGTGTAGGCGGGAGCGGGATTTTGCAGTTCTTC.

Points on this clonotype: This could be a read error, since a much larger clone is one nucleotide away. This chain joins TRBV14 and TRBJ2-1; TRBD2 aligns across 9 bases. Germline V gene lookup returns CDR1 SGHDN and CDR2 FVKESK. This CDR3 is 20 amino acids long. The DNA of the CDR3 is TGTGCCAGCAGCCAAGGATACCTGGCGGGAGGGGATCTCCTCTACAATGATCAGTTCTTC. The encoded protein is CASSQGYLAGGDLLYNDQFF.

Comments on this clonotype: One end of the junction varies from germline; a read error may be responsible. This sequence joins TRBV28 and TRBJ1-1, with a possible D match to TRBD1 (6 bases). Germline V gene lookup returns CDR1 MDHEN and CDR2 SYDVKM. The CDR3 contains 12 residues. CDR3 sequence reads: CASSGGWTEASF. Here the CDR3 DNA reads TGTGCCAGCAGTGGGGGCTGGACTGAAGCTTCCTTT.

As concerns this clonotype: This is likely an artifact of a read error, given a far larger clone one base away. The rearrangement joins TRBV7-9 to TRBJ2-5; D remains unclear. Trimming pared 2 bases from V and 5 bases from J, leaving 6 bases between. Germline CDR1 and CDR2: SEHNR and FQNEAQ (reference sequence). CDR3 length: 12 residues. The CDR3 DNA reads TGTGCCAGCAGCTTATCGTGGGAGACCCAGTACTTC. It encodes CASSLSWETQYF.

This clonotype was recorded at least ten times. This chain joins TRBV12-3 or TRBV12-4 and TRBJ1-2; TRBD1 might be the D (5 bases). The ends were cut back, 0 bases at V and 3 bases at J, with 20 bases in the middle. The CDR3 loop spans 18 amino acids. As DNA, the CDR3 is TGTGCCAGCAGTTTAGCGAGGGGTGGAGGGGACGGATACTATGGCTACACCTTC. Its translation is CASSLARGGGDGYYGYTF.

This clonotype was seen ten or more times. The chain uses TRBV6-1 and TRBJ1-5, with TRBD1 identical over 8 bases. In germline, CDR1 is MNHNS, CDR2 SASEGT. V dropped 4 bases and J dropped 7; count of bases not matched to a gene: 6. The CDR3 totals 14 residues. Here the CDR3 DNA reads TGTGCCAGCAGTGGGGCCCGGACAGGGCAGCCCCAGCATTTT. Translation: CASSGARTGQPQHF.

This clonotype was seen ten or more times. The chain has TRBV29-1 and TRBJ2-1; the match to TRBD2 covers 12 bases. The germline CDR1 and CDR2 sequences are SQVTM and ANQGSEA. CDR3 length: 16 residues. The V and J ends lost 0 bases and 8 bases, in that order; junction bases with no gene match: 8. The CDR3 DNA reads as TGCAGCGTTGAAGATAGGGGACTAGCGGGTACCGATGAGCAGTTCTTC. Translated: CSVEDRGLAGTDEQFF.

This clonotype occurred many times. The V and J genes are TRBV11-1 and TRBJ1-1, with D perhaps TRBD1 (6 bases). Germline CDR1 SGHAT, CDR2 FQDESV (reference sequence). Trimming pared 5 bases from V and 4 bases from J, leaving 17 bases between. The CDR3 runs 15 residues. The CDR3 is CASSQTPGQRTEAFF. Here the CDR3 DNA reads TGTGCCAGCAGCCAAACCCCCGGACAGCGCACTGAAGCTTTCTTT.

This clonotype was picked up many times. The chain links TRBV20-1 to TRBJ1-2; no definite D call. Germline CDR1 DFQATT, CDR2 SNEGSKA (reference sequence). V gave up 6 bases and J gave up 7 bases, with 21 bases separating them. The CDR3 spans 14 residues. The CDR3 DNA reads as TGCAGTGCCCCGCGGGCAGCTGGTACCAGTGGCTACACCTTC. Its translation: CSAPRAAGTSGYTF.